Listed below are T cell receptor beta chains from one sample, sequenced in a study of blood T cell repertoires in COVID-19. Produced via immunoSEQ multiplex PCR; TCRdb's table is partial and in-frame only. There are just over 300,000 clones in the sample; roughly 90% occur only once, and approximately 4.5% lies in the top ten. Sequenced material: PBMCs or T cells enriched from blood (not recorded which). These TCRs come from a woman aged 18-35 years with acute COVID-19. Each CDR3 is given with its conserved first and last residue. A D gene is named only where the DNA matches it firmly. Size values are once, few and many counts, or a class for expanded clones, and some rows have none.

>-|TRBV18|TRBJ2-7|TRBD1
CASSPGTGYEQYF
TGTGCCAGCTCACCCGGGACAGGATACGAGCAGTACTTC
>-|TRBV5-1|TRBJ1-1|TRBD1
CASSVDGQGTVNTEAFF
TGCGCCAGCAGCGTGGACGGACAGGGGACAGTGAACACTGAAGCTTTCTTT
>-|TRBV28|TRBJ1-6|TRBD1
CASSLTGAPLGPLHF
TGTGCCAGCAGTCTGACAGGGGCCCCATTGGGACCCCTCCACTTT
>-|TRBV5-1|TRBJ1-1|-
CASSPGHPNTEAFF
TGCGCCAGCAGCCCGGGACATCCGAACACTGAAGCTTTCTTT
>-|TRBV2|TRBJ2-7|TRBD1
CAGGQVIYEQYF
TGTGCCGGGGGACAGGTGATCTACGAGCAGTACTTC
>-|TRBV29-1|TRBJ1-1|-
CSASTWGSTTTEAFF
TGCAGCGCATCTACCTGGGGCAGCACGACCACTGAAGCTTTCTTT
>-|TRBV5-5|TRBJ2-7|TRBD2
CASSPSGRTYEQYF
TGTGCCAGCAGTCCTAGCGGGAGAACGTACGAGCAGTACTTC
>-|TRBV28|TRBJ1-2|-
CASSLSGHGYTF
TGTGCCAGCAGTTTATCGGGTCATGGCTACACCTTC
>once|TRBV11-2|TRBJ1-5|TRBD1
CASSRDRGRSQPQHF
TGTGCCAGCAGCCGGGACAGGGGGCGAAGTCAGCCCCAGCATTTT
>-|TRBV30|TRBJ1-2|TRBD1
CAWRDRGFNGYTF
TGTGCCTGGAGAGACAGGGGCTTCAATGGCTACACCTTC
>once|TRBV5-6|TRBJ1-1|-
CASSLNPSLNTEAFF
TGTGCCAGCAGCTTGAATCCTTCTTTGAACACTGAAGCTTTCTTT
>once|TRBV7-9|TRBJ2-7|-
CASSGQYEQYF
TGTGCCAGCAGCGGCCAATACGAGCAGTACTTC
>-|TRBV7-3|TRBJ1-1|-
CASSDTGSNTEAFF
TGTGCCAGCAGCGATACCGGGTCGAACACTGAAGCTTTCTTT
>-|TRBV2|TRBJ2-1|-
CASNTIEKEQFF
TGTGCCAGCAATACCATAGAGAAAGAGCAGTTCTTC
>-|TRBV28|TRBJ2-7|TRBD2
CASRLAGVDEQYF
TGTGCCAGCCGACTAGCGGGAGTTGACGAGCAGTACTTC
>-|TRBV14|TRBJ2-3|TRBD2
CASSRRLAGVEDTQYF
TGTGCCAGCAGCCGACGACTAGCGGGAGTTGAAGATACGCAGTATTTT
>-|TRBV10-1|TRBJ2-7|TRBD1
CASSEGSTGDSSYEQYF
TGCGCCAGCAGTGAGGGATCAACAGGGGACAGCTCCTACGAGCAGTACTTC
>-|TRBV5-6|TRBJ2-3|-
CASSWASGTSTDTQYF
TGTGCCAGCAGCTGGGCCTCGGGGACTAGCACAGATACGCAGTATTTT
>-|TRBV28|TRBJ1-1|-
CASSGLGSGDTEAFF
TGTGCCAGCAGTGGACTAGGGAGTGGGGACACTGAAGCTTTCTTT
>-|TRBV24-1|TRBJ2-7|-
CATSDPGTPYEQYF
TGTGCCACCAGTGACCCCGGGACTCCCTACGAGCAGTACTTC
>-|TRBV7-9|TRBJ2-1|TRBD2
CASSILAGGPHEQFF
TGTGCCAGCAGCATTTTAGCGGGAGGGCCCCATGAGCAGTTCTTC
>-|TRBV12-5|TRBJ1-1|-
CASGYREGWTEAFF
TGTGCTAGTGGATACAGGGAAGGTTGGACTGAAGCTTTCTTT
>-|TRBV11-1|TRBJ2-7|TRBD1
CASSTAGRGLIYEQYF
TGTGCCAGCAGCACCGCGGGCAGGGGGCTGATCTACGAGCAGTACTTC
>-|TRBV6-5|TRBJ1-5|TRBD1
CASRGTGGHQPQHF
TGTGCCAGCAGGGGGACAGGGGGTCATCAGCCCCAGCATTTT
>-|TRBV7-9|TRBJ2-7|TRBD2
CASSLRGLETSPSYYEQYF
TGTGCCAGCAGCTTAAGAGGGTTGGAGACTAGCCCAAGTTACTACGAGCAGTACTTC
>-|TRBV24-1|TRBJ1-3|TRBD1
CATSDSTGYGNTIYF
TGTGCCACCAGTGATTCGACAGGGTACGGAAACACCATATATTTT
>-|TRBV5-1|TRBJ2-2|-
CASSLGSRGHTGELFF
TGCGCCAGCAGCTTGGGGTCGCGCGGTCATACCGGGGAGCTGTTTTTT
>-|TRBV3-1/TRBV3-2|TRBJ2-1|TRBD1
CASSQDEGQYNEQFF
TGTGCCAGCAGCCAAGATGAGGGACAGTACAATGAGCAGTTCTTC
>-|TRBV27|TRBJ2-6|TRBD1
CASSWSGGGGANVLTF
TGTGCCAGCAGTTGGTCAGGGGGCGGTGGGGCCAACGTCCTGACTTTC
>-|TRBV28|TRBJ2-7|TRBD2
CASSLSGSISYEQYF
TGTGCCAGCAGCCTTAGCGGGTCCATATCCTACGAGCAGTACTTC
>-|TRBV15|TRBJ1-6|-
CATSRDSSYNSPLHF
TGTGCCACCAGCAGAGACAGTTCCTATAATTCACCCCTCCACTTT
>-|TRBV2|TRBJ1-2|-
CASDARGYGYTF
TGTGCCAGCGATGCTCGGGGCTATGGCTACACCTTC
>-|TRBV2|TRBJ2-7|TRBD1
CASSELGQGADEQYF
TGTGCCAGCAGTGAACTAGGACAGGGGGCGGACGAGCAGTACTTC
>-|TRBV5-1|TRBJ1-1|TRBD1
CASSWGQMNTEAFF
TGCGCCAGCAGCTGGGGACAGATGAACACTGAAGCTTTCTTT
>-|TRBV7-9|TRBJ1-1|-
CASSLAGRGANTEAFF
TGTGCCAGCAGCTTAGCCGGCAGGGGAGCGAACACTGAAGCTTTCTTT
>-|TRBV19|TRBJ1-3|-
CASSETRFSGNTIYF
TGTGCCAGTAGCGAAACGCGCTTCTCTGGAAACACCATATATTTT
>-|TRBV7-3|TRBJ2-7|TRBD1
CASSSSGGYEQYF
TGTGCCAGCAGCTCGTCAGGGGGCTACGAGCAGTACTTC
>-|TRBV29-1|TRBJ1-1|-
CSVLDKTEAFF
TGCAGCGTCCTTGACAAGACTGAAGCTTTCTTT
>-|TRBV15|TRBJ1-2|-
CATWERGTYGYTF
TGTGCCACCTGGGAGCGGGGGACTTATGGCTACACCTTC
>-|TRBV27|TRBJ1-1|-
CASSLGRRTEAFF
TGTGCCAGCAGTTTGGGGAGACGGACTGAAGCTTTCTTT